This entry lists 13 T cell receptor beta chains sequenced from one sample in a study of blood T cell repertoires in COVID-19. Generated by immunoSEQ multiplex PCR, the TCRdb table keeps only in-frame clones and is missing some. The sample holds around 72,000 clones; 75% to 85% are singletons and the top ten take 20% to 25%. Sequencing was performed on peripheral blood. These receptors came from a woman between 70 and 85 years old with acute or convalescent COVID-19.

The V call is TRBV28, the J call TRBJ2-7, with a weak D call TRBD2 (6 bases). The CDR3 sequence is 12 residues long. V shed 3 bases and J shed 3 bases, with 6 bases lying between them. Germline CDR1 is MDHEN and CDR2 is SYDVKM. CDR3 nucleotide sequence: TGTGCCAGCAGTTTGGAGGGCTACGAGCAGTACTTC. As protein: CASSLEGYEQYF.

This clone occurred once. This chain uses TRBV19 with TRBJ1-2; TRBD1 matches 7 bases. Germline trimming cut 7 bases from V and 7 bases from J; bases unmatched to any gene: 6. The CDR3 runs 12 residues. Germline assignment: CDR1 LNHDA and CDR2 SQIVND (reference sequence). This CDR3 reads CASNRGGSGYTF. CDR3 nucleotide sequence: TGTGCCAGTAACAGGGGCGGCTCTGGCTACACCTTC.

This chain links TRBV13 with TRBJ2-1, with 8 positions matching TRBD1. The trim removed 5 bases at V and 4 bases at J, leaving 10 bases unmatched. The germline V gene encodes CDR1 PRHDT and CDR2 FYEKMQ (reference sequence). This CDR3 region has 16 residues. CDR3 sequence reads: CASSPGGRGGYNEQFF. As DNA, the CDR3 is TGTGCCAGCAGCCCAGGGGGCAGAGGAGGATACAATGAGCAGTTCTTC.

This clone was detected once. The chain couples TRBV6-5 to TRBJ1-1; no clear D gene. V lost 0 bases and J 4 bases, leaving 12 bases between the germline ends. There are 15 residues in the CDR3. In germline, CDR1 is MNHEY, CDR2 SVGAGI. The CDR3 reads CASSYSFLSSTEAFF. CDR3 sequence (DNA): TGTGCCAGCAGTTACTCGTTTCTCTCGAGCACTGAAGCTTTCTTT.

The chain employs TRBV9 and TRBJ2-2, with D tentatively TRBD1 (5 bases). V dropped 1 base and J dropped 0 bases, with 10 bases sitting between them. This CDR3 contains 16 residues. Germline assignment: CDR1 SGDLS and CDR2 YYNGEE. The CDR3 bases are TGTGCCAGCAGCGTACTACAGGCACCGAACACCGGGGAGCTGTTTTTT. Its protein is CASSVLQAPNTGELFF.

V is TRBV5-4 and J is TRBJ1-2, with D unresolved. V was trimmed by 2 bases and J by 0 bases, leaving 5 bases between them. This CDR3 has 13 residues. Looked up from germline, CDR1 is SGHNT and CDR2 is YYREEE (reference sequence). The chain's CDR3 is CASSLGANYGYTF. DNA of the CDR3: TGTGCCAGCAGCTTAGGAGCTAACTATGGCTACACCTTC.

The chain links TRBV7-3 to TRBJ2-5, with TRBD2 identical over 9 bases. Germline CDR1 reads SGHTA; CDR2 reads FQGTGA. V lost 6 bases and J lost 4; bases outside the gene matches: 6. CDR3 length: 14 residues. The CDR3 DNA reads TGTGCCAGCAGTGTTAGCGGGAGTCGAGAGACCCAGTACTTC. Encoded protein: CASSVSGSRETQYF. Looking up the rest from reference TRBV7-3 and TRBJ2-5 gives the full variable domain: GAGVSQTPSNKVTEKGKYVELRCDPISGHTALYWYRQSLGQGPEFLIYFQGTGAADDSGLPNDRFFAVRPEGSVSTLKIQRTERGDSAVYLCASSVSGSRETQYFGPGTRLLVL.

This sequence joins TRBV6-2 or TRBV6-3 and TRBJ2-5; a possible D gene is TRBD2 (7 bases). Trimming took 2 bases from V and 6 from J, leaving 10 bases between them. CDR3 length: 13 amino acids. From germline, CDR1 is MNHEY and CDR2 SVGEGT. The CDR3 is CASSYRGGKTQYF. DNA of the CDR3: TGTGCCAGCAGTTACAGGGGGGGGAAGACCCAGTACTTC.

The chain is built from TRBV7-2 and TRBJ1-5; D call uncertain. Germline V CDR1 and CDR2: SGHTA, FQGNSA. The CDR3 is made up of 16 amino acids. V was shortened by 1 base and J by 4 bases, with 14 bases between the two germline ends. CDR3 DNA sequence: TGTGCCAGCAGCTTAGGCGCCGGGATTTTGAATCAGCCCCAGCATTTT. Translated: CASSLGAGILNQPQHF.

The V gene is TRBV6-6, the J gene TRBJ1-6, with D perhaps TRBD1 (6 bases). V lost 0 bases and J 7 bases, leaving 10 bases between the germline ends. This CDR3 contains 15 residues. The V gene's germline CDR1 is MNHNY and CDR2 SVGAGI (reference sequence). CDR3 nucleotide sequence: TGTGCCAGCAGTTACTCATCAGGGACAAATTCACCCCTCCACTTT. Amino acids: CASSYSSGTNSPLHF.

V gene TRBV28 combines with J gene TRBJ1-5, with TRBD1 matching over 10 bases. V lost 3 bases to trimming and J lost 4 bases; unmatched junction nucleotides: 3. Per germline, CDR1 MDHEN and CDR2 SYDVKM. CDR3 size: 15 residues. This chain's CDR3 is CASSFRDRGNQPQHF. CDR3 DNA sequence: TGTGCCAGCAGTTTTCGGGACAGGGGAAATCAGCCCCAGCATTTT.

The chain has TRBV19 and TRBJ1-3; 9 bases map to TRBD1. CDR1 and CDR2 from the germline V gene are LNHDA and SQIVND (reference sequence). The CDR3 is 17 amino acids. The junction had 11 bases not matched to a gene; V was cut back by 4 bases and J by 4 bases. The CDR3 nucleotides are TGTGCCAGTAGTACCCCCCCAGGGACAGGGTTCGGAAACACCATATATTTT. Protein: CASSTPPGTGFGNTIYF.

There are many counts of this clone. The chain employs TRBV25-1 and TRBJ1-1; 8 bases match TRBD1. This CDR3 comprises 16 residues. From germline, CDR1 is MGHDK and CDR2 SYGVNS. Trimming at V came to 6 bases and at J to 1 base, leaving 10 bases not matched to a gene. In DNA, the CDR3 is TGTGCCAGCAGAGGTAGTACCGGGACAGGGAACACTGAAGCTTTCTTT. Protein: CASRGSTGTGNTEAFF. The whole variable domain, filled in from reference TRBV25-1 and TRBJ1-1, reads EADIYQTPRYLVIGTGKKITLECSQTMGHDKMYWYQQDPGMELHLIHYSYGVNSTEKGDLSSESTVSRIRTEHFPLTLESARPSHTSQYLCASRGSTGTGNTEAFFGQGTRLTVV.